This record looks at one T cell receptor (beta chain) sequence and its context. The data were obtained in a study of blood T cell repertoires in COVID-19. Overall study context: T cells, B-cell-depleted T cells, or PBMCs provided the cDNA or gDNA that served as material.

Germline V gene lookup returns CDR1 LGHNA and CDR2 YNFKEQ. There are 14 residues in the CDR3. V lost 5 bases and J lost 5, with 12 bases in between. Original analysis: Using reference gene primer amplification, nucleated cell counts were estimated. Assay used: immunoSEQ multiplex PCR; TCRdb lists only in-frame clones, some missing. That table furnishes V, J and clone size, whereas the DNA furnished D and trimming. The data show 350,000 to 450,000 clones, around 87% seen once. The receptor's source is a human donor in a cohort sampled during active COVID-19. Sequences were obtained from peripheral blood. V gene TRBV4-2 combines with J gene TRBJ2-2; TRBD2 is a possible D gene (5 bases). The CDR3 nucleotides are TGTGCCAGCAGCGGAGGAGATCCGACCGGGGAGCTGTTTTTT. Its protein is CASSGGDPTGELFF.